This passage covers 28 T cell receptor beta chains from one sample sequenced in a study of blood T cell repertoires in COVID-19. Using immunoSEQ multiplex PCR, the repertoire was profiled, and TCRdb retains in-frame clones only, with some absent. The sample lists about 160,000 clones, 85% to 90% occurring once. The material sequenced was peripheral blood. The receptors shown here come from a man aged 18-30 years with COVID-19, enrolled during active disease.

The rearrangement joins TRBV9 to TRBJ2-2; D is possibly TRBD1 (5 bases). In germline, CDR1 is SGDLS, CDR2 YYNGEE. The CDR3 loop spans 16 amino acids. Between the trimmed V and J ends, which lost 1 base and 0 bases, there was a span of 10 bases. CDR3 region: CASSVWGSANTGELFF. CDR3 in DNA: TGTGCCAGCAGCGTATGGGGCAGCGCGAACACCGGGGAGCTGTTTTTT.

This clone is a singleton in its sample. Other DNA sequences in this sample translate to the same CDR3. The V gene is TRBV7-9, the J gene TRBJ1-5, with TRBD1 as a possible D gene (5 bases). Germline V gene lookup returns CDR1 SEHNR and CDR2 FQNEAQ (reference sequence). The CDR3 contains 14 residues. V lost 3 bases and J lost 7, with 13 bases in between. Written as DNA, the CDR3 is TGTGCCAGCAGCTTTGGGGGGGACGGCCAGCCCCAGCATTTT. Amino acids: CASSFGGDGQPQHF. The complete variable domain, with remaining parts taken from reference TRBV7-9 and TRBJ1-5, reads DTGVSQNPRHKITKRGQNVTFRCDPISEHNRLYWYRQTLGQGPEFLTYFQNEAQLEKSRLLSDRFSAERPKGSFSTLEIQRTEQGDSAMYLCASSFGGDGQPQHFGDGTRLSIL.

The chain links TRBV27 to TRBJ2-1, with D perhaps matching TRBD2 (9 bases). The CDR3 consists of 14 residues. Trimming shortened V by 7 bases and J by 9 bases, and 19 bases separated the two germline ends. Germline V CDR1 and CDR2: MNHEY, SMNVEV (reference sequence). DNA for the CDR3: TGTGCCAGCATCGCGGGGGGGGGACAGGTTGAGCAGTTCTTC. Translated: CASIAGGGQVEQFF.

This chain joins TRBV10-3 and TRBJ2-1, with 12 bases lining up with TRBD2. The CDR3 length is 17 residues. CDR1 and CDR2 from the germline V gene are ENHRY and SYGVKD. V shed 4 bases, J shed 5 bases, and the junction held 9 bases outside the gene matches. The CDR3 protein is CAISGASGRAVNNEQFF. The CDR3 DNA reads TGTGCCATCAGTGGGGCTAGCGGGAGGGCTGTTAACAATGAGCAGTTCTTC.

The V and J genes are TRBV6-1 and TRBJ2-7; no reliable D call. V lost 0 bases to trimming and J lost 7 bases, with 10 bases between them. The CDR3 has 13 amino acids. Germline values: CDR1 MNHNS, CDR2 SASEGT. For the CDR3, the DNA is TGTGCCAGCAGTGAAGCGTACTCTAGTGAGCAGTACTTC. Its protein product is CASSEAYSSEQYF.

V is TRBV9 and J is TRBJ1-5; 7 nucleotides line up with TRBD1. The CDR3 extends over 14 amino acids. V shed 4 bases, J shed 3 bases, and the junction held 4 bases outside the gene matches. Germline assignment: CDR1 SGDLS and CDR2 YYNGEE. CDR3 in amino acids: CASSRQGNNQPQHF. The CDR3 DNA reads TGTGCCAGCAGCCGACAGGGTAACAATCAGCCCCAGCATTTT.

Only one count was recorded for this clone. J is TRBJ2-3 and V is TRBV4-1, with 13 bases matching TRBD2. Germline V gene lookup returns CDR1 MGHRA and CDR2 YSYEKL. The CDR3 is 20 residues long. The V segment lost 3 bases and the J segment 5 bases; nucleotides outside the gene matches: 17. In DNA, the CDR3 is TGCGCCAGCAGCCAGCCCGGACTAGCGGGAGTACGGGAAAGGGTAGATACGCAGTATTTT. Amino acid sequence: CASSQPGLAGVRERVDTQYF.

The chain couples TRBV3-1 (or the pseudogene TRBV3-2) to TRBJ2-3; TRBD2 matches 10 bases. The germline gives CDR1 LGHDT, CDR2 YNNKEL (reference sequence). CDR3 length equals 18 residues. The V and J ends lost 4 bases and 5 bases, in that order; junction bases with no gene match: 15. In DNA, the CDR3 is TGTGCCAGCAGCCTAGCTTCAAGGGCTAGCGGGAGAAGAGATACGCAGTATTTT. This translates into CASSLASRASGRRDTQYF.

This CDR3 is CASQGLAGLTYNEQFF. The DNA of the CDR3 is TGTGCCAGCCAGGGACTAGCGGGCCTCACCTACAATGAGCAGTTCTTC. This chain connects TRBV19 to TRBJ2-1; 12 bases are a match to TRBD2. V dropped 9 bases and J dropped 2; count of bases not matched to a gene: 8. Germline assignment: CDR1 LNHDA and CDR2 SQIVND (reference sequence). The CDR3 runs 16 residues.

The rearrangement uses TRBV21-1 and TRBJ2-7; TRBD1, the table's D call, lacks a check against the DNA. TRBV21-1 corresponds to a pseudogene. The CDR3 sequence is 14 residues long. Written as DNA, the CDR3 is TGTGCCAGCAGCAAGGGACAGGGGAGTTACGAGCAGTACTTC. Translated, it gives CASSKGQGSYEQYF.

This clone appeared once. This chain joins TRBV29-1 and TRBJ2-7; weak D call: TRBD2 (6 bases). Looked up from germline, CDR1 is SQVTM and CDR2 is ANQGSEA. The ends were cut back, 4 bases at V and 1 base at J, with 11 bases in the middle. The CDR3 is 13 amino acids. The CDR3 DNA sequence: TGCAGCGTTGGGGGGGTAAATTCCTACGAGCAGTACTTC. Amino acids: CSVGGVNSYEQYF.

The rearrangement uses TRBV5-5 and TRBJ2-7, with a weak D call TRBD1 (5 bases). Looked up from germline, CDR1 is SGHKS and CDR2 is YYEKEE (reference sequence). Trimming shortened V by 0 bases and J by 1 base, and 20 bases separated the two germline ends. The CDR3 has 18 amino acids. The CDR3 bases are TGTGCCAGCAGCTTGGTTTCCCCGACAGTTTATTGGTCCTACGAGCAGTACTTC. It is translated as CASSLVSPTVYWSYEQYF.

The chain employs TRBV5-8 and TRBJ2-2; no clear D. The CDR3 spans 16 residues. With 0 bases removed from V and 0 bases from J, the gap between germline ends came to 9 bases. CDR1 SGHTS and CDR2 YDEGEE come from the germline V gene. The CDR3 sequence: CASSLAVRPNTGELFF. The CDR3 region has the DNA TGTGCCAGCAGCTTGGCGGTCAGGCCGAACACCGGGGAGCTGTTTTTT.

The rearrangement links TRBV6-2 or TRBV6-3 to TRBJ2-1; D is possibly TRBD2 (6 bases). CDR3 length: 14 amino acids. The ends were cut back, 5 bases at V and 6 bases at J, with 14 bases in the middle. Germline V gene sequence: CDR1 MNHEY, CDR2 SVGEGT. The CDR3 sequence: CASSPGLLPNEQFF. CDR3 in DNA: TGTGCCAGCAGTCCGGGACTTCTCCCCAATGAGCAGTTCTTC.

This chain connects TRBV5-8 to TRBJ2-1; tentative D call: TRBD1 (5 bases). The CDR3 consists of 16 residues. Germline V gene data show CDR1 as SGHTS and CDR2 as YDEGEE. V was shortened by 4 bases and J by 8 bases, with 22 bases between the two germline ends. CDR3 bases: TGTGCCAGCAGCCTGGTCAGGGCCCTTGGTCCCCATGAGCAGTTCTTC. Residues: CASSLVRALGPHEQFF.

This rearrangement joins TRBV19 to TRBJ2-7; weak D call: TRBD2 (6 bases). CDR1 is LNHDA, CDR2 SQIVND, per germline (reference sequence). With 7 bases removed from V and 0 bases from J, the gap between germline ends came to 10 bases. The CDR3 consists of 13 residues. The CDR3 here is CASKGRSSYEQYF. The CDR3 DNA sequence: TGTGCCAGTAAAGGGAGGAGCTCCTACGAGCAGTACTTC.

The table lists this clone with a count of one. This chain links TRBV15 with TRBJ2-4, with D maybe TRBD2 (6 bases). Deletions cut 5 bases from V and 0 bases from J, with 20 bases between. The CDR3 spans 18 residues. The germline gives CDR1 LNHNV, CDR2 YYDKDF (reference sequence). The CDR3 nucleotides are TGTGCCACCAGCCCCCTGGGGCTAGCGACCTTAGCCAAAAACATTCAGTACTTC. Its translation: CATSPLGLATLAKNIQYF.

This chain joins TRBV11-2 and TRBJ2-4; D remains unclear. V was pared by 4 bases and J by 0 bases, with 4 bases between. Germline V gene sequence: CDR1 SGHAT, CDR2 FQNNGV. The CDR3 has 13 amino acids. CDR3: CASSSLAKNIQYF. The CDR3 bases are TGTGCCAGCAGCTCATTAGCCAAAAACATTCAGTACTTC.

Points on this clone: The junction does not match germline at one end; this may be a read error. The gene calls are TRBV28 and TRBJ1-4, with TRBD1 as a possible D gene (5 bases). This CDR3 has 17 residues. CDR1 and CDR2 from the germline V gene are MDHEN and SYDVKM. In nucleotides, the CDR3 is TGTGCCAGCAGTCCACCGGGGGTTCCTGCAACTAATGAAAAACTGCTTTTT. The encoded protein is CASSPPGVPATNEKLLF.

V and J are TRBV14 and TRBJ2-1, with TRBD2 identical over 13 bases. The length of the CDR3 is 16 residues. Germline V gene lookup returns CDR1 SGHDN and CDR2 FVKESK. After removal of 4 bases from V and 9 bases from J, the junction contained 9 bases not matched to a gene. The DNA of the CDR3 is TGTGCCAGCAGCCCTACTAGCGGGAGGGCCTACGGTGAGCAGTTCTTC. This sequence encodes CASSPTSGRAYGEQFF.

This clone was seen a few times. The genes are TRBV9 and TRBJ1-1; no firm D call. There are 13 residues in the CDR3. Deletions cut 0 bases from V and 4 bases from J, with 7 bases between. In germline, CDR1 is SGDLS, CDR2 YYNGEE. CDR3 residues: CASSVGESTEAFF. CDR3 in DNA: TGTGCCAGCAGCGTAGGGGAGTCCACTGAAGCTTTCTTT.

Only one count was recorded for this clone. The rearrangement links TRBV7-3 to TRBJ2-2; TRBD2 aligns across 10 bases. This CDR3 is built from 18 residues. Germline V gene lookup returns CDR1 SGHTA and CDR2 FQGTGA. V gave up 5 bases and J gave up 3 bases; unmatched junction bases: 12. The CDR3 sequence is CASSPHPGTSVHTGELFF. As DNA, the CDR3 is TGTGCCAGCAGCCCCCACCCCGGGACTAGCGTGCACACCGGGGAGCTGTTTTTT.

This clone was seen once. The chain employs TRBV24-1 and TRBJ2-3; TRBD2 is a possible D gene (6 bases). The germline V gene encodes CDR1 KGHDR and CDR2 SFDVKD. V gave up 8 bases and J gave up 5 bases, with 7 bases separating them. The CDR3 is 11 residues long. The CDR3 here is CATKGGDTQYF. DNA of the CDR3: TGTGCCACCAAGGGAGGAGATACGCAGTATTTT.

The rearrangement joins TRBV19 to TRBJ1-1, with 10 nucleotides matching TRBD1. CDR1 and CDR2 from the germline V gene are LNHDA and SQIVND (reference sequence). This CDR3 is built from 15 residues. Germline trimming cut 5 bases from V and 5 bases from J; bases unmatched to any gene: 8. The CDR3: CASSDRDRGGTEAFF. The CDR3 coding sequence is TGTGCCAGTAGTGACCGGGACAGGGGAGGAACTGAAGCTTTCTTT.

The CDR3 loop is CATSQRGPGYGYTF. CDR3 coding DNA: TGTGCCACCAGCCAAAGGGGGCCCGGCTATGGCTACACCTTC. The rearrangement links TRBV15 to TRBJ1-2, with 7 positions matching TRBD1. The germline V gene has CDR1 LNHNV and CDR2 YYDKDF (reference sequence). The length of the CDR3 is 14 residues. V dropped 5 bases and J dropped 4; count of bases not matched to a gene: 7.

This clone was counted a few times. J is TRBJ2-1 and V is TRBV5-1; D is perhaps TRBD2 (5 bases). V lost 0 bases and J 1 base, leaving 11 bases between the germline ends. CDR3 length: 16 residues. The germline V gene encodes CDR1 SGHRS and CDR2 YFSETQ. The CDR3 is CASSLVASRSYNEQFF. The CDR3 bases are TGCGCCAGCAGCTTGGTCGCTAGCAGGTCCTACAATGAGCAGTTCTTC.

This clone was seen once. This chain uses TRBV3-1 (or the pseudogene TRBV3-2) with TRBJ2-7, with D possibly matching TRBD2 (6 bases). The V and J ends lost 3 bases and 7 bases respectively, with 19 bases between them. The CDR3 covers 15 residues. Germline V gives CDR1 LGHDT, CDR2 YNNKEL (reference sequence). CDR3 protein: CASSHGRALGREQYF. CDR3 DNA sequence: TGTGCCAGCAGCCACGGTAGGGCCCTTGGGAGGGAGCAGTACTTC.

V gene TRBV6-1 combines with J gene TRBJ1-2; 8 bases fit TRBD1. The CDR3 is 14 residues long. The junction had 4 bases not matched to a gene; V was cut back by 3 bases and J by 4 bases. Germline CDR1 MNHNS, CDR2 SASEGT. CDR3 sequence reads: CASSDNRGGYGYTF. In nucleotides, the CDR3 is TGTGCCAGCAGTGATAACAGGGGGGGCTATGGCTACACCTTC.